The 19 T cell receptor beta chains in this list originate from one sample, sequenced in a study of CD8 T cells in ankylosing spondylitis. Each CDR3 protein is one row after TCRdb ran MiXCR on the 5' RACE reads. Among roughly 220,000 distinct CDR3 sequences listed, over 9.5% were seen once. The sample was blood, either unsorted or a sorted T cell fraction (not recorded which). Source of these receptors: a male donor with ankylosing spondylitis or in good health (not recorded which).

In the case of this clonotype: A much larger clone is a single base away; this may be a read error. DNA of the CDR3: TGCAGTGCTTTTAGCGAGTGCACAGATACGCAGTATTTT. This translates into CSAFSECTDTQYF. The chain couples TRBV20-1 to TRBJ2-3; perhaps TRBD2 as D (5 bases). Germline CDR1 DFQATT, CDR2 SNEGSKA (reference sequence). This CDR3 is 13 amino acids long. Trimming left V 5 bases short and J 1 base short, with 10 bases between.

The rearrangement uses TRBV24-1 and TRBJ2-5; 8 positions match TRBD1. This CDR3 comprises 15 residues. V lost 0 bases and J lost 7; bases outside the gene matches: 6. Germline lookup yields CDR1 KGHDR and CDR2 SFDVKD. This chain's CDR3 is CATSDLGRGPGTQYF. CDR3 nucleotide sequence: TGTGCCACCAGTGATTTGGGCAGGGGGCCCGGGACCCAGTACTTC.

The CDR3 bases are TGTGCCAGCCCCCAGGTGGGGGCGGGCAACACCGGGGAGCTGTTTTTT. Protein sequence: CASPQVGAGNTGELFF. V and J are TRBV11-2 and TRBJ2-2; TRBD1 is a possible D gene (6 bases). V was pared by 8 bases and J by 2 bases, with 18 bases between. The CDR3 extends over 16 amino acids. The germline V gene encodes CDR1 SGHAT and CDR2 FQNNGV. Complete variable domain (other parts from reference TRBV11-2 and TRBJ2-2): EAGVAQSPRYKIIEKRQSVAFWCNPISGHATLYWYQQILGQGPKLLIQFQNNGVVDDSQLPKDRFSAERLKGVDSTLKIQPAKLEDSAVYLCASPQVGAGNTGELFFGEGSRLTVL.

This clonotype was seen only a few times. V and J are TRBV6-1 and TRBJ1-5; TRBD1 matches at 7 bases. The CDR3 runs 16 residues. Germline V CDR1 and CDR2: MNHNS, SASEGT. V lost 6 bases to trimming and J lost 4 bases; unmatched junction nucleotides: 12. Here the CDR3 DNA reads TGTGCCAGCAGCCCCAAGGCGGGACAGTTAAATCAGCCCCAGCATTTT. It is translated as CASSPKAGQLNQPQHF.

This clonotype has at least ten counts. The chain employs TRBV12-3 or TRBV12-4 and TRBJ2-3; 8 nucleotides line up with TRBD2. The CDR3 contains 15 residues. After removal of 6 bases from V and 6 bases from J, the junction contained 11 bases not matched to a gene. The CDR3 DNA reads as TGTGCCAGCAGCTCGGGCGGGGGGCCGTTCGATACGCAGTATTTT. This sequence encodes CASSSGGGPFDTQYF.

In this sample, this clonotype turned up many times. The CDR3 is CASAKTESTDTQYF. The CDR3 DNA reads TGCGCCAGCGCCAAGACAGAGAGCACAGATACGCAGTATTTT. This rearrangement joins TRBV5-1 to TRBJ2-3; D may be TRBD1 (5 bases). The V end lost 7 bases, the J end lost 0 bases, and 12 bases lay between the germline ends. The CDR3 is 14 residues long. Germline-derived CDR1 and CDR2 are SGHRS and YFSETQ.

The sample holds many counts of this clonotype. The gene calls are TRBV20-1 and TRBJ2-3; 9 bases are a match to TRBD2. With V trimmed by 6 bases and J by 6 bases, 16 bases remained unmatched. The CDR3 is made up of 16 amino acids. The V gene's germline CDR1 is DFQATT and CDR2 SNEGSKA (reference sequence). This CDR3 is CSASILGGGVPDTQYF. The CDR3 nucleotides are TGCAGTGCCTCCATACTGGGCGGGGGGGTCCCCGATACGCAGTATTTT.

In its sample, this clonotype was seen many times. The rearrangement uses TRBV20-1 and TRBJ1-1; D gene uncertain. Germline CDR1 and CDR2: DFQATT and SNEGSKA (reference sequence). With 6 bases removed from V and 1 base from J, the gap between germline ends came to 15 bases. The CDR3 runs to 14 residues. The CDR3 region is CSASMGGQNTEAFF. The CDR3 DNA is TGCAGTGCCTCCATGGGAGGGCAGAACACTGAAGCTTTCTTT.

This clonotype was seen a handful of times. The chain combines TRBV20-1 with TRBJ2-1; TRBD2 aligns across 11 bases. The V and J ends lost 6 bases and 9 bases, in that order; junction bases with no gene match: 13. The germline V gene has CDR1 DFQATT and CDR2 SNEGSKA (reference sequence). This CDR3 is built from 15 residues. The CDR3 DNA is TGCAGTGCGAAAGGACTCGGACTAGCGGGTAGTGAGCAGTTCTTC. Translating it yields CSAKGLGLAGSEQFF.

This clonotype was seen a handful of times. The chain is built from TRBV3-1 and TRBJ2-7, with 10 bases matching TRBD1. The CDR3 is made up of 15 amino acids. Germline loops: CDR1 LGHDT, CDR2 YNNKEL (reference sequence). The V segment lost 6 bases and the J segment 5 bases; nucleotides outside the gene matches: 10. CDR3 nucleotides: TGTGCCAGCAGACCAGGACAGGGGGTATCCCACGAGCAGTACTTC. Amino acid sequence: CASRPGQGVSHEQYF.

This clonotype has at least ten counts. The chain uses TRBV9 and TRBJ1-1, with 7 positions matching TRBD1. The germline gives CDR1 SGDLS, CDR2 YYNGEE. The CDR3 has 15 amino acids. J gave up 1 base and V 0 bases, and 3 bases lay outside the gene matches. In DNA, the CDR3 is TGTGCCAGCAGCGTAGGTAGACAGGGGAACACTGAAGCTTTCTTT. Its translation: CASSVGRQGNTEAFF.

This clonotype has just a few counts. The chain combines TRBV12-3 or TRBV12-4 with TRBJ2-1; 11 bases line up with TRBD2. The J segment lost 0 bases and the V segment lost 4 bases, leaving 2 bases of the junction unmatched. CDR3 size: 16 residues. The CDR3 DNA reads as TGTGCCAGCAGTTCAACTAGCGGGGGCTCCTACAATGAGCAGTTCTTC. This translates into CASSSTSGGSYNEQFF.

This clonotype has at least ten counts. This chain connects TRBV5-1 to TRBJ2-7; TRBD1 aligns across 7 bases. This CDR3 region has 13 residues. Germline assignment: CDR1 SGHRS and CDR2 YFSETQ. V shed 4 bases and J 3 bases; nucleotides not matched to a gene: 4. The CDR3 protein is CASSPRDSYEQYF. As DNA, the CDR3 is TGCGCCAGCAGCCCCCGGGACAGCTACGAGCAGTACTTC.

A few counts support this clonotype. The rearrangement links TRBV19 to TRBJ2-2; 12 bases align to TRBD1. This CDR3 is 15 amino acids long. Germline V gene data show CDR1 as LNHDA and CDR2 as SQIVND (reference sequence). Trimming removed 10 bases from V and 6 bases from J; junction bases left unmatched: 9. The CDR3 sequence: CATHTGTGGPGELFF. The CDR3 DNA sequence: TGTGCCACCCATACCGGGACAGGGGGCCCCGGGGAGCTGTTTTTT.

The table lists this clonotype with many counts. V and J are TRBV5-1 and TRBJ1-2; D ambiguous. Deletions cut 4 bases from V and 6 bases from J, with 16 bases between. The CDR3 length is 14 residues. Germline V CDR1 and CDR2: SGHRS, YFSETQ. The CDR3 DNA reads as TGCGCCAGCAGCATTTCAAGGATGCGGGATGGCTACACCTTC. This sequence encodes CASSISRMRDGYTF.

This clonotype was recorded at least ten times. The rearrangement joins TRBV20-1 to TRBJ2-7; 12 nucleotides agree with TRBD2. Germline V lookup: CDR1 DFQATT, CDR2 SNEGSKA (reference sequence). V lost 6 bases, J lost 0 bases, and 6 bases stayed unmatched. The CDR3 contains 15 residues. CDR3 in DNA: TGCAGTGCCATTGGACTAGCGGGGTTCTCCTACGAGCAGTACTTC. Its protein is CSAIGLAGFSYEQYF.

This clonotype came up once. It may be a read error: a sequence one base away is much more abundant. This CDR3 is CASSLLRRDGQFF. As DNA, the CDR3 is TGTGCCAGCAGTTTATTAAGGCGCGATGGGCAGTTCTTC. J is TRBJ2-1 and V is TRBV12-3 or TRBV12-4; D not resolved. The V end was cut by 2 bases, the J end by 12 bases, with 14 bases between. This CDR3 contains 13 residues.

This clonotype showed up many times. V usage is TRBV12-3 or TRBV12-4 and J usage is TRBJ1-5; no clear D. With 7 bases removed from V and 5 bases from J, the gap between germline ends came to 9 bases. The CDR3 spans 12 residues. CDR3: CASTYSDQPQHF. In DNA, the CDR3 is TGTGCCAGCACCTACAGCGATCAGCCCCAGCATTTT.

This clonotype has just a few counts. The rearrangement links TRBV6-1 to TRBJ2-6, with a possible D match to TRBD1 (5 bases). This CDR3 has 15 amino acids. Trimming removed 6 bases from V and 2 bases from J, with 11 bases in between. CDR1 and CDR2 from the germline V gene are MNHNS and SASEGT. CDR3 nucleotide sequence: TGTGCCAGCAGCTCCCGCAGGGCTGGGGCCAACGTCCTGACTTTC. This sequence encodes CASSSRRAGANVLTF.